This T cell receptor beta chain comes out of a study of T cell responses to AZD1222 COVID-19 vaccine. As to this clone: What it binds is not known.

Overall study results and limits: All repertoire sampling was performed exclusively after the peak T cell response. Possibly, clonal diversity was underestimated; donors were largely white British and included more females.

Assay used: immunoSEQ multiplex PCR; TCRdb lists only in-frame clones, some missing. In the table there are 120,000 or so clones, roughly nine tenths of which are singletons. CDR1 is KGHSH, CDR2 LQKENI, per germline. The ends were cut back, 1 base at V and 7 bases at J, with 14 bases in the middle. The CDR3 is 14 residues long. The sample here was peripheral blood, taken on day 0 of AZD1222 vaccination. The receptor's source is an adult in good health. J is TRBJ2-7 and V is TRBV18; possibly TRBD1 or TRBD2 for D (5 bases each). For the CDR3, the DNA is TGTGCCAGCTCACCACGTCCGGGGACGGCTGAGCAGTACTTC. It is translated as CASSPRPGTAEQYF.